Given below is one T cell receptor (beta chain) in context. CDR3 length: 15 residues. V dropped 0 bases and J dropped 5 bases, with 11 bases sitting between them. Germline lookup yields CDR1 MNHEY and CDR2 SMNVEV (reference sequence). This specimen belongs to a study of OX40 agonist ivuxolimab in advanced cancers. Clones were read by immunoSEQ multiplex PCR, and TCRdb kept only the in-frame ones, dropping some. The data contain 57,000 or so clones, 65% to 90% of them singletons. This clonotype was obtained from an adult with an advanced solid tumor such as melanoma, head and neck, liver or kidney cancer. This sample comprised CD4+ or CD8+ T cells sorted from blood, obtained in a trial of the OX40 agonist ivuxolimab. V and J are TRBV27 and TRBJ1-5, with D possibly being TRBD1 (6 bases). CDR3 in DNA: TGTGCCAGCAGTTTATCAGGGAACAGGGATCAGCCCCAGCATTTT. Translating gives CASSLSGNRDQPQHF.